The subject of this entry is one TCR beta chain. Its antigen is still unknown. Within one base of it there is no much larger clone, and no base qualities were kept. The data were taken from a study of cytomegalovirus exposure and HLA in healthy donors (dated by TCRdb to 2015 to 2018). Background for the entire study: According to a later analysis, the 120 or so validation repertoires were produced on the same platform as the roughly 700 repertoires of the first cohort. The aim of the study was to test whether cataloging public T cell receptors could identify signatures of past pathogen exposure. A separate validation cohort of more than 100 different subjects was used in addition to the approximately 610-subject first cohort. The study combined high-throughput TCR immunosequencing, statistical association of individual TCRs with disease status, and machine learning to predict cytomegalovirus infection status.

Beyond this particular receptor, the publication reports: The classifier was reported to diagnose cytomegalovirus status with high specificity and sensitivity in both the original and validation cohorts. In vitro tests confirmed that three of the cytomegalovirus-associated TCR beta chains recognize cytomegalovirus antigens. A later analysis had no HLA typing for the validation cohort, so co-occurrence there was scored across all 130 or so repertoires. In the study, approximately 160 TCR beta chains were listed as associated with cytomegalovirus. Most TCR sequences were seen in very few donors, while some public TCRs were found in many individuals. It was suggested by the authors that the approach could potentially be generalized to other disease states and immunological phenotypes. A later analysis found that TCRs clustered in the first cohort also tended to co-occur in the 120 validation repertoires, with 94% of cluster scores above 0.

Donors formed part of the validation cohort, which comprised over a hundred subjects and was distinct from the first cohort of 690 or so subjects. From the cysteine through the phenylalanine, the CDR3 covers 17 amino acids. Left in the record is the CDR3 DNA by itself, 51 bases read in frame from the first base. The germline V gene gives CDR1 as SGHRS and CDR2 as YFSETQ. Clipping removes 5 bases from V and 4 bases from J, with 9 as the unmatched junction base count. The library was built by means of the immunoSEQ multiplex PCR assay. As for how the authors treated the data: To diagnose cytomegalovirus status from the catalog of TCR beta chain sequences, a statistical classification framework was built. In its TCRdb copy, this immuneACCESS table keeps in-frame sequences only and misses some clones. Where compared with another copy, unresolved V genes explain less than half of these, and the others have no known cause. V and J calls and clone size follow that table, whereas D and trimming were derived from the DNA. The sample yields hundreds of thousands of clones; just over 85% were counted once. The top ten constitute 0.83% of the sample.

The chain employs TRBV5-1 and TRBJ2-3; 14 of the junction bases match TRBD2. This clonotype originated in a woman between 18 and 29 years old in good health and CMV-seronegative. Sequenced input: PBMCs. For the CDR3, the sequence is CASRDPGLAGAADTQYF. The bases read TGCGCCAGCAGAGACCCGGGACTAGCGGGGGCCGCAGATACGCAGTATTTT.